One sample yielded the 4 T cell receptor beta chains listed below, sequenced in a study of T-cell memory formation after mild COVID-19. TCRdb re-derived calls from the 5' RACE reads in MiXCR, one entry per CDR3 protein. The profile shows about 200,000 distinct CDR3 sequences, over 9.5% of them singletons. Sequencing was performed on PBMCs or a T cell subset sorted from them (not recorded which). These receptors originate from a man aged 18 to 30 who had mild COVID-19 (a few samples of this study predate the infection). Cell type and time point are not known.

The chain uses TRBV11-2 and TRBJ2-7; maybe TRBD1 (6 bases). CDR1 and CDR2 from the germline V gene are SGHAT and FQNNGV. Trimming shortened V by 5 bases and J by 2 bases, and 13 bases separated the two germline ends. The CDR3 consists of 14 residues. CDR3 coding DNA: TGTGCCAGCAGCAGGGGGTTTAGCGCCTACGAGCAGTACTTC. Its translation: CASSRGFSAYEQYF.

This clonotype was recorded a few times. The genes are TRBV5-1 and TRBJ1-1; TRBD1 matches 8 bases. This CDR3 comprises 14 residues. CDR1 and CDR2 (germline): SGHRS, YFSETQ. Losses at the gene ends were 6 bases for V and 4 bases for J; bases not matched to a gene: 8. CDR3 residues: CASTEQGGSTEAFF. In nucleotides, the CDR3 is TGCGCCAGCACCGAACAGGGGGGGAGCACTGAAGCTTTCTTT.

The sample holds a few counts of this clonotype. The chain combines TRBV13 with TRBJ2-3; 12 positions agree with TRBD1. This CDR3 spans 15 amino acids. V lost 5 bases, J lost 5 bases, and 5 bases stayed unmatched. The V gene's germline CDR1 is PRHDT and CDR2 FYEKMQ (reference sequence). The CDR3 protein is CASSQGTGGRDTQYF. Written as DNA, the CDR3 is TGTGCCAGCAGCCAGGGGACAGGGGGCAGAGATACGCAGTATTTT.

J is TRBJ2-2 and V is TRBV29-1; D gene ambiguous. V lost 4 bases, J lost 2 bases, and 11 bases lay in between. Germline V gives CDR1 SQVTM, CDR2 ANQGSEA. CDR3 length: 14 residues. The chain's CDR3 is CSVVGLENTGELFF. In DNA, the CDR3 is TGCAGCGTTGTAGGGTTGGAAAACACCGGGGAGCTGTTTTTT.